Sequencing of this T cell receptor beta chain was carried out in a study of cytomegalovirus exposure and HLA in healthy donors. Study background: Later analysis reported that the 95 to 150 validation repertoires shared the platform of the approximately 670 first-cohort repertoires.

This table comes from immunoSEQ multiplex PCR, and its TCRdb copy is limited to in-frame clones, with some not included. The table includes 200,000 to 250,000 clones, just over 90% detected once. The sequenced material came from PBMCs. The clonotype was recovered from a woman under 30 in good health and CMV-seronegative.

CDR3 bases: TGTGCCAGCACCCCGGGAATAGGACTAGCGGGTTACAATGAGCAGTTCTTC. It yields the protein CASTPGIGLAGYNEQFF. The chain links TRBV27 to TRBJ2-1; 11 nucleotides agree with TRBD2. Germline V gene data show CDR1 as MNHEY and CDR2 as SMNVEV (reference sequence). V lost 7 bases to trimming and J lost 4 bases; unmatched junction nucleotides: 12. The CDR3 is 17 amino acids.